This entry lists 26 T cell receptor beta chains sequenced from one sample in a study of blood T cells in healthy people across ages. A second roughly 6 to 12 cycle PCR used barcoded and J-beta primers. From the 5' RACE reads, TCRdb called clonotypes with MiXCR, one entry per CDR3 protein. There are over 700,000 distinct CDR3 sequences in the sample; about 53% occur only once, and around 41% lies in the top ten. Input material: blood. These receptors were collected from an elderly man in good health.

J is TRBJ2-5 and V is TRBV6-2 or TRBV6-3; D is unclear. Matching the DNA end better, TRBJ2-7 makes the J call doubtful. Germline loops: CDR1 MNHEY, CDR2 SVGEGT. This CDR3 spans 12 amino acids. The CDR3 region has the DNA TGTGCCAGCAGGCCCTCTTGGAGCGAGCAGTACTTC. Translating it yields CASRPSWSEQYF.

V is TRBV28 and J is TRBJ2-4; 10 nucleotides line up with TRBD2. Judging by the DNA end, TRBJ2-7 fits better; the J call may be wrong. This CDR3 has 16 residues. Germline CDR1 and CDR2: MDHEN and SYDVKM. The CDR3 loop is CASSSIGTSDLYEQYF. The CDR3 DNA is TGTGCCAGCAGTTCGATCGGGACTAGCGACCTCTACGAGCAGTACTTC.

CDR3: CASSLVSRGHETPYF. The CDR3 DNA reads as TGTGCCAGCAGCTTGGTCAGCAGGGGCCACGAGACCCCGTACTTC. The rearrangement links TRBV5-6 to TRBJ2-7, with TRBD1 as a possible D gene (6 bases). Trimming removed 0 bases at V and 12 bases at J, with 22 bases between. The CDR3 extends over 15 amino acids. Germline assignment: CDR1 SGHDT and CDR2 YYEEEE.

This chain connects TRBV7-3 to TRBJ2-1; no firm D call. CDR1 and CDR2 from the germline V gene are SGHTA and FQGTGA. V lost 7 bases to trimming and J lost 2 bases, with 15 bases between them. CDR3 length equals 15 residues. The CDR3 is CASTPSTAAYNEQFF. The DNA for the CDR3 is TGTGCCAGCACCCCCTCTACAGCAGCCTACAATGAGCAGTTCTTC.

This clonotype appeared once. This chain links TRBV7-3 with TRBJ2-1; TRBD2 might be the D (6 bases). Germline CDR1 is SGHTA and CDR2 is FQGTGA. The V and J ends lost 2 bases and 4 bases respectively, with 18 bases between them. This CDR3 region has 17 residues. This CDR3 reads CASSLDGRDTAYNEQFF. The CDR3 coding sequence is TGTGCCAGCAGCTTAGACGGGAGAGACACAGCGTACAATGAGCAGTTCTTC.

The V gene is TRBV9, the J gene TRBJ2-1; tentatively, D is TRBD1 or TRBD2 (6 bases each). With the DNA end fitting TRBJ2-7 better, the J assignment may be wrong. The germline CDR1 and CDR2 sequences are SGDLS and YYNGEE. The CDR3 consists of 16 residues. The CDR3 DNA reads TGTGCCAGCAGAGGGGGACTTCGGGGCTCCTACAATGAGCAGTACTTC. Translating gives CASRGGLRGSYNEQYF.

V and J are TRBV6-6 and TRBJ2-5; 13 nucleotides line up with TRBD2. From germline, CDR1 is MNHNY and CDR2 SVGAGI (reference sequence). V dropped 6 bases and J dropped 5; count of bases not matched to a gene: 6. The CDR3 covers 15 residues. Written as DNA, the CDR3 is TGTGCCAGCAGACTCACTAGCGGGAGGGCCGAGACCCAGTACTTC. Residues: CASRLTSGRAETQYF.

V gene TRBV10-2 combines with J gene TRBJ2-3; no reliable D call. Germline V gene sequence: CDR1 WSHSY, CDR2 SAAADI. Between the trimmed V and J ends, which lost 6 bases and 6 bases, there was a span of 7 bases. This CDR3 has 11 residues. CDR3 region: CASSQFDTQYF. The CDR3 DNA follows: TGCGCCAGCAGCCAATTTGATACGCAGTATTTT.

The rearrangement joins TRBV7-3 to TRBJ1-2, with D unresolved. V was cut by 0 bases and J by 5 bases, with 7 bases left in between. Germline CDR1 and CDR2: SGHTA and FQGTGA. There are 13 residues in the CDR3. The DNA for the CDR3 is TGTGCCAGCAGCTTAACGATGGGGTATGGCTACACCTTC. It translates to CASSLTMGYGYTF.

This chain links TRBV20-1 with TRBJ2-7, with no clear D. This CDR3 contains 12 residues. Germline V gene lookup returns CDR1 DFQATT and CDR2 SNEGSKA (reference sequence). Trimming pared 7 bases from V and 3 bases from J, leaving 13 bases between. The CDR3 DNA is TGCAGTGGGGTTATAGGGTTCTACGAGCAGTACTTC. It translates to CSGVIGFYEQYF.

Only a few counts were recorded for this clonotype. The gene calls are TRBV29-1 and TRBJ2-5, with 7 bases aligning to TRBD1. This CDR3 is 14 amino acids long. With V trimmed by 5 bases and J by 4 bases, 10 bases remained unmatched. CDR1 and CDR2 (germline): SQVTM, ANQGSEA. The CDR3 loop reads CSVLDRIVRETQYF. CDR3 DNA: TGCAGCGTTCTGGACAGGATAGTACGAGAGACCCAGTACTTC.

This clonotype was found once. CDR3 DNA: TGTGCCAGCAGTGAATCAGCAGGGGGCACGGAGGGCTACACCTTC. It translates to CASSESAGGTEGYTF. J is TRBJ1-2 and V is TRBV25-1, with TRBD1 identical over 8 bases. This CDR3 comprises 15 residues. J was trimmed by 8 bases and V by 1 base; bases with no gene match: 9. Germline assignment: CDR1 MGHDK and CDR2 SYGVNS.

The rearrangement joins TRBV11-1 to TRBJ2-7, with D possibly TRBD2 on 5 matching bases. The ends were cut back, 1 base at V and 5 bases at J, with 9 bases in the middle. Germline values: CDR1 SGHAT, CDR2 FQDESV (reference sequence). The CDR3 loop spans 13 amino acids. The CDR3 protein is CASSLVASHEQYF. The CDR3 DNA reads TGTGCCAGCAGCTTAGTAGCGTCCCACGAGCAGTACTTC.

This chain links TRBV27 with TRBJ2-7, with D unclear. Trimming left V 3 bases short and J 6 bases short, with 15 bases between. The CDR3 has 14 residues. Germline assignment: CDR1 MNHEY and CDR2 SMNVEV (reference sequence). The CDR3 nucleotides are TGTGCCAGCAGTTTGTTCCCTAATGGCCCCGAGCAGTACTTC. It translates to CASSLFPNGPEQYF.

The chain has TRBV12-3 or TRBV12-4 and TRBJ2-1, with TRBD2 identical over 15 bases. V lost 6 bases to trimming and J lost 12 bases; unmatched junction nucleotides: 3. The CDR3 loop spans 13 amino acids. The CDR3 DNA sequence: TGTGCCAGCAGCCCGGGACTAGCGGGGGGGCAGTTCTTC. As protein: CASSPGLAGGQFF.

V usage is TRBV6-5 and J usage is TRBJ1-1; possible D gene TRBD1, 6 bases. CDR3 length: 15 amino acids. The V gene's germline CDR1 is MNHEY and CDR2 SVGAGI. Trimming cost V 6 bases and J 4 bases, with 18 bases left between them. DNA for the CDR3: TGTGCCAGCAGCAGGACAGTCCACGGGGTCACTGAAGCTTTCTTT. It is translated as CASSRTVHGVTEAFF.

The J gene is TRBJ2-5, the V gene TRBV5-1; 10 positions agree with TRBD1. The CDR3 is 18 amino acids. Germline V lookup: CDR1 SGHRS, CDR2 YFSETQ. Germline trimming cut 0 bases from V and 1 base from J; bases unmatched to any gene: 9. CDR3 DNA: TGCGCCAGCAGCTTGGCCGGGACAGGGGTTTTTTCCCAAGAGACCCAGTACTTC. Its protein product is CASSLAGTGVFSQETQYF.

This clonotype was observed a few times. The chain employs TRBV6-2 or TRBV6-3 and TRBJ2-7; D is uncertain. CDR1 and CDR2 from the germline V gene are MNHEY and SVGEGT. Trimming shortened V by 8 bases and J by 0 bases, and 20 bases separated the two germline ends. The CDR3 length is 16 residues. This CDR3 reads CASVTYGHQNSYEQYF. The CDR3 nucleotides are TGTGCCAGCGTCACATACGGCCACCAAAACTCCTACGAGCAGTACTTC.

J is TRBJ2-5 and V is TRBV11-1; 11 nucleotides agree with TRBD2. J was trimmed by 11 bases and V by 3 bases; bases with no gene match: 11. The CDR3 is made up of 15 amino acids. Per germline, CDR1 SGHAT and CDR2 FQDESV (reference sequence). In nucleotides, the CDR3 is TGTGCCAGCAGCTTGGTAGCGGGAGGGCCACATGAGCAGTACTTC. As protein: CASSLVAGGPHEQYF.

The chain employs TRBV18 and TRBJ1-2, with D tentatively TRBD1 (5 bases). Germline values: CDR1 KGHSH, CDR2 LQKENI. The CDR3 has 18 amino acids. Between the trimmed V and J ends, which lost 3 bases and 3 bases, there was a span of 23 bases. The CDR3 reads CASSPLSGTSPGDYGYTF. DNA of the CDR3: TGTGCCAGCTCACCGCTTAGCGGGACTTCCCCGGGCGACTATGGCTACACCTTC.

This clonotype was detected a few times. The chain has TRBV29-1 and TRBJ1-1; TRBD1 matches 10 bases. From germline, CDR1 is SQVTM and CDR2 ANQGSEA. This CDR3 has 15 amino acids. The CDR3 DNA follows: TGCAGTTCCCGGGACAGGGGCATATCGAACACTGAAGCTTTCTTT. Protein product: CSSRDRGISNTEAFF.

This clonotype was seen a handful of times. This chain joins TRBV12-3 or TRBV12-4 and TRBJ2-1; 11 bases map to TRBD2. With 7 bases clipped from V and 6 bases from J, the junction kept 5 bases outside the gene matches. The CDR3 has 14 amino acids. As DNA, the CDR3 is TGTGCCAGCACTCTGGGACTAGCGGTCAATGAGCAGTTCTTC. Residues: CASTLGLAVNEQFF.

This clonotype was counted between two and nine times. The chain is built from TRBV7-9 and TRBJ2-5; D gene unclear. Trimming stripped 5 bases from V and 4 bases from J, with 14 bases between. The germline CDR1 and CDR2 sequences are SEHNR and FQNEAQ (reference sequence). There are 14 residues in the CDR3. Here the CDR3 reads CASSPKQTPETQYF. CDR3 nucleotides: TGTGCCAGCAGCCCAAAACAGACTCCAGAGACCCAGTACTTC.

V is TRBV11-2 and J is TRBJ2-5; D remains unclear. V lost 1 base, J lost 11 bases, and 20 bases lay in between. CDR3 length equals 15 residues. Germline CDR1 reads SGHAT; CDR2 reads FQNNGV. The CDR3 region is CASSLGERAHNEQYF. CDR3 in DNA: TGTGCCAGCAGCTTAGGTGAAAGGGCGCACAATGAGCAGTACTTC.

This clonotype has just a few counts. This CDR3 is CASSVTEGGAFF. The DNA for the CDR3 is TGTGCCAGCAGCGTAACCGAGGGGGGGGCTTTCTTT. The genes are TRBV7-2 and TRBJ1-1, with D tentatively TRBD1 (6 bases). The CDR3 is made up of 12 amino acids. V lost 5 bases, J lost 11 bases, and 15 bases lay in between. CDR1 is SGHTA, CDR2 FQGNSA, per germline.

This chain connects TRBV7-9 to TRBJ2-3; 8 nucleotides align to TRBD1. Per germline, CDR1 SEHNR and CDR2 FQNEAQ (reference sequence). V was pared by 5 bases and J by 2 bases, with 3 bases of the junction left unmatched. This CDR3 has 14 residues. The CDR3 region has the DNA TGTGCCAGCAGCACGGACAGGGACACAGATACGCAGTATTTT. Translated: CASSTDRDTDTQYF.